These 30 T cell receptor beta chains were all obtained from the same sample, sequenced in a study of cytomegalovirus exposure and HLA in healthy donors. Amplification used 60 Vbeta primers and 13 Jbeta primers. Measured with immunoSEQ multiplex PCR; TCRdb has only the in-frame clones, and not every one. The sample lists around 190,000 clones; around 82% were seen once. Input material: PBMCs. The receptors derive from a woman in her twenties or thirties in good health and CMV-seronegative.

The chain combines TRBV18 with TRBJ1-4; 9 nucleotides match TRBD1. The V gene's germline CDR1 is KGHSH and CDR2 LQKENI. This CDR3 has 15 amino acids. V shed 0 bases, J shed 10 bases, and the junction held 6 bases outside the gene matches. CDR3 DNA sequence: TGTGCCAGCTCACCACCGGGACAGGGATTGGGAAAACTGTTTTTT. It yields the protein CASSPPGQGLGKLFF. Complete variable domain (other parts from reference TRBV18 and TRBJ1-4): NAGVMQNPRHLVRRRGQEARLRCSPMKGHSHVYWYRQLPEEGLKFMVYLQKENIIDESGMPKERFSAEFPKEGPSILRIQQVVRGDSAAYFCASSPPGQGLGKLFFGSGTQLSVL.

The chain recombines TRBV30 with TRBJ1-1, with no clear D. V was clipped by 0 bases and J by 8 bases, with 10 bases between them. Looked up from germline, CDR1 is GTSNPN and CDR2 is SVGIG (reference sequence). The CDR3 runs 12 residues. The CDR3 reads CAWSVPRGEAFF. Written as DNA, the CDR3 is TGTGCCTGGAGTGTACCACGCGGGGAAGCTTTCTTT.

A word on this clone: An end of the junction differs from the germline gene, which may be a read error. The chain joins TRBV5-1 to TRBJ2-2, with 12 bases lining up with TRBD2. This CDR3 spans 16 amino acids. Germline CDR1 SGHRS, CDR2 YFSETQ. The CDR3 sequence is CASSVLAGGNTGELFF. The CDR3, as DNA: TGCGCCAGCAGCGTACTAGCGGGAGGAAACACTGGGGAGCTGTTTTTT.

The chain recombines TRBV12-5 with TRBJ1-2; TRBD1 is a possible D gene (6 bases). The CDR3 is 17 amino acids. Germline V lookup: CDR1 LGHNT, CDR2 FRNRAP. The V and J ends lost 0 bases and 0 bases respectively, with 14 bases between them. The CDR3 region is CASGLVWGRGPNYGYTF. The DNA of the CDR3 is TGTGCTAGTGGTTTGGTATGGGGGCGGGGGCCTAACTATGGCTACACCTTC.

The chain combines TRBV5-1 with TRBJ2-5; D gene uncertain. The CDR3 contains 15 residues. Germline V gene lookup returns CDR1 SGHRS and CDR2 YFSETQ. Trimming removed 0 bases at V and 1 base at J, with 10 bases between. The CDR3 nucleotides are TGCGCCAGCAGCTTGGAGGCGCCGGGCCAAGAGACCCAGTACTTC. It codes for CASSLEAPGQETQYF.

The V gene is TRBV7-9, the J gene TRBJ1-2; no firm D call. The germline CDR1 and CDR2 sequences are SEHNR and FQNEAQ (reference sequence). Trimming pared 1 base from V and 8 bases from J, leaving 11 bases between. This CDR3 comprises 13 residues. The CDR3 sequence: CASSLDAGRGYTF. The CDR3 nucleotides are TGTGCCAGCAGCTTAGATGCAGGTCGGGGCTACACCTTC.

The chain links TRBV29-1 to TRBJ2-5, with 10 bases lining up with TRBD2. This CDR3 is 13 amino acids long. Germline trimming cut 5 bases from V and 4 bases from J; bases unmatched to any gene: 4. CDR1 SQVTM and CDR2 ANQGSEA come from the germline V gene. CDR3 residues: CSVRLAGVETQYF. The CDR3 bases are TGCAGCGTTCGGCTAGCGGGGGTAGAGACCCAGTACTTC.

This chain connects TRBV28 to TRBJ2-7, with D tentatively TRBD2 (5 bases). The CDR3 spans 14 residues. The V gene's germline CDR1 is MDHEN and CDR2 SYDVKM. V was shortened by 5 bases and J by 1 base, with 12 bases between the two germline ends. This chain's CDR3 is CASSIDYTSYEQYF. Written as DNA, the CDR3 is TGTGCCAGCAGTATCGACTATACTTCCTACGAGCAGTACTTC.

The chain carries TRBV7-3 and TRBJ2-3; D is perhaps TRBD1 (7 bases). The V and J ends lost 5 bases and 0 bases respectively, with 9 bases between them. Germline lookup yields CDR1 SGHTA and CDR2 FQGTGA. CDR3 length: 14 amino acids. DNA of the CDR3: TGTGCCAGCAGCCAGGGGGGTAGCACAGATACGCAGTATTTT. Translated, it gives CASSQGGSTDTQYF.

J is TRBJ1-4 and V is TRBV5-4, with D perhaps TRBD1 (5 bases). The CDR3 has 15 amino acids. Deletions cut 1 base from V and 0 bases from J, with 7 bases between. CDR1 and CDR2 from the germline V gene are SGHNT and YYREEE (reference sequence). DNA of the CDR3: TGTGCCAGCAGCTTGAAGACAGCAACTAATGAAAAACTGTTTTTT. This encodes CASSLKTATNEKLFF.

The genes are TRBV6-5 and TRBJ2-1, with 8 bases lining up with TRBD1. The J segment lost 7 bases and the V segment lost 5 bases, leaving 4 bases of the junction unmatched. The CDR3 consists of 13 residues. In germline, CDR1 is MNHEY, CDR2 SVGAGI. CDR3 in amino acids: CASSPTGGNEQFF. The DNA for the CDR3 is TGTGCCAGCAGTCCTACAGGGGGGAATGAGCAGTTCTTC.

The chain couples TRBV5-1 to TRBJ2-3; 9 bases align to TRBD1. Germline lookup yields CDR1 SGHRS and CDR2 YFSETQ. V trimming: 4 bases; J trimming: 1 base; junction bases outside the gene matches: 10. The CDR3 loop spans 17 amino acids. CDR3 sequence (DNA): TGCGCCAGCAGCCTGCCGGGACAGGGTCTCGGCACAGATACGCAGTATTTT. Its translation: CASSLPGQGLGTDTQYF.

This chain joins TRBV5-6 and TRBJ2-7; 8 positions match TRBD1. The CDR3 sequence is 17 residues long. V lost 3 bases, J lost 2 bases, and 13 bases stayed unmatched. Germline V gene sequence: CDR1 SGHDT, CDR2 YYEEEE. The CDR3 sequence is CASSSMTPQGATYEQYF. The CDR3 DNA reads TGTGCCAGCAGCTCCATGACCCCTCAGGGGGCCACCTACGAGCAGTACTTC.

The chain uses TRBV27 and TRBJ1-2; D is possibly TRBD1 (5 bases). The CDR3 sequence is 14 residues long. In germline, CDR1 is MNHEY, CDR2 SMNVEV (reference sequence). Trimming left V 0 bases short and J 8 bases short, with 13 bases between. CDR3 coding DNA: TGTGCCAGCAGTTTATCAAGCAGGGTTTTGGGCTACACCTTC. Encoded protein: CASSLSSRVLGYTF.

The chain employs TRBV28 and TRBJ1-2, with TRBD1 identical over 7 bases. The CDR3 runs to 15 residues. Losses at the gene ends were 5 bases for V and 4 bases for J; bases not matched to a gene: 10. The germline CDR1 and CDR2 sequences are MDHEN and SYDVKM. The CDR3 region is CASSPPDRAAYGYTF. The DNA for the CDR3 is TGTGCCAGCAGTCCTCCCGACAGGGCGGCCTATGGCTACACCTTC.

This clone was observed a handful of times. The sample holds other DNA sequences that translate to the same CDR3. This chain links TRBV9 with TRBJ2-1; 14 bases are shared with TRBD2. Germline assignment: CDR1 SGDLS and CDR2 YYNGEE. CDR3 length: 16 residues. V lost 3 bases to trimming and J lost 3 bases; unmatched junction nucleotides: 2. The CDR3: CASSGTSGGLYNEQFF. CDR3 DNA: TGTGCCAGCAGCGGGACTAGCGGGGGGCTCTACAATGAGCAGTTCTTC.

The genes are TRBV11-2 and TRBJ2-7; D possibly corresponds to TRBD2 (5 bases). With 2 bases removed from V and 0 bases from J, the gap between germline ends came to 23 bases. The CDR3 runs to 19 residues. CDR1 and CDR2 (germline): SGHAT, FQNNGV. As DNA, the CDR3 is TGTGCCAGCAGCTTACGCCCTGGGGAGCCCGGACGGAGCTCCTACGAGCAGTACTTC. The encoded protein is CASSLRPGEPGRSSYEQYF. The full variable domain, completed using reference TRBV11-2 and TRBJ2-7, is EAGVAQSPRYKIIEKRQSVAFWCNPISGHATLYWYQQILGQGPKLLIQFQNNGVVDDSQLPKDRFSAERLKGVDSTLKIQPAKLEDSAVYLCASSLRPGEPGRSSYEQYFGPGTRLTVT.

V usage is TRBV6-1 and J usage is TRBJ1-4, with 9 positions matching TRBD1. The V gene end was trimmed by 6 bases and the J gene end by 11 bases; junction bases not matched to a gene: 4. From germline, CDR1 is MNHNS and CDR2 SASEGT. This CDR3 region has 12 residues. The CDR3 region is CASSTTGGKLFF. CDR3 nucleotide sequence: TGTGCCAGCAGCACGACAGGGGGGAAACTGTTTTTT.

The V gene is TRBV10-3, the J gene TRBJ2-2; perhaps TRBD1 as D (6 bases). This CDR3 has 15 residues. CDR1 is ENHRY and CDR2 is SYGVKD in the germline V gene. With 5 bases removed from V and 5 bases from J, the gap between germline ends came to 15 bases. The CDR3 DNA reads as TGTGCCATCAGTACTACAGGGTATGGGACCGGGGAGCTGTTTTTT. This gives the protein CAISTTGYGTGELFF.

This clone was recorded only once. The chain couples TRBV9 to TRBJ2-5, with 10 bases aligning to TRBD2. The CDR3 sequence is 17 residues long. Germline CDR1 and CDR2: SGDLS and YYNGEE. Losses at the gene ends were 3 bases for V and 4 bases for J; bases not matched to a gene: 12. The CDR3 coding sequence is TGTGCCAGCAGCGCCTATGGGGGGACTAGCGTCGGAGAGACCCAGTACTTC. It translates to CASSAYGGTSVGETQYF.

The V gene is TRBV5-6, the J gene TRBJ1-4; unclear D gene. Germline V lookup: CDR1 SGHDT, CDR2 YYEEEE. V lost 4 bases, J lost 8 bases, and 6 bases lay in between. This CDR3 region has 11 residues. The CDR3 coding sequence is TGTGCCAGCAGCCGAGGGGAAAAACTGTTTTTT. Translating gives CASSRGEKLFF.

This clone was observed a single time. The J gene is TRBJ1-5, the V gene TRBV30; 10 bases agree with TRBD1. J lost 5 bases, V lost 2 bases, and 6 bases had no gene match. The CDR3 covers 15 residues. The germline gives CDR1 GTSNPN, CDR2 SVGIG (reference sequence). This CDR3 reads CAWSTTGQGDQPQHF. CDR3 sequence (DNA): TGTGCCTGGAGTACTACCGGACAGGGGGATCAGCCCCAGCATTTT. The full variable domain, with the rest looked up from reference TRBV30 and TRBJ1-5, is SQTIHQWPATLVQPVGSPLSLECTVEGTSNPNLYWYRQAAGRGLQLLFYSVGIGQISSEVPQNLSASRPQDRQFILSSKKLLLSDSGFYLCAWSTTGQGDQPQHFGDGTRLSIL.

The chain combines TRBV7-8 with TRBJ2-1, with 12 bases identical to TRBD2. Germline values: CDR1 SGHVS, CDR2 FQNEAQ. V dropped 4 bases and J dropped 9; count of bases not matched to a gene: 10. The CDR3 runs to 16 residues. CDR3 in amino acids: CASSSAGLAGSLEQFF. The CDR3 DNA sequence: TGTGCCAGCAGCTCGGCCGGACTAGCGGGAAGTCTTGAGCAGTTCTTC.

The chain couples TRBV15 to TRBJ2-7, with 13 bases aligning to TRBD2. V trimming: 1 base; J trimming: 5 bases; junction bases outside the gene matches: 5. The CDR3 is made up of 16 amino acids. In germline, CDR1 is LNHNV, CDR2 YYDKDF (reference sequence). The CDR3 loop is CATSRVQGLAGNEQYF. CDR3 sequence (DNA): TGTGCCACCAGCAGAGTTCAGGGACTAGCGGGAAACGAGCAGTACTTC.

The J gene is TRBJ2-7, the V gene TRBV27; D is undetermined. CDR1 and CDR2 from the germline V gene are MNHEY and SMNVEV (reference sequence). The germline V and J ends were trimmed by 2 bases and 0 bases, with 11 bases remaining between them. CDR3 length: 15 residues. The CDR3 DNA follows: TGTGCCAGCAGTTTAACGGCAGGTAGCTCCTACGAGCAGTACTTC. As protein: CASSLTAGSSYEQYF.

This sequence joins TRBV5-4 and TRBJ2-7; D unresolved. CDR3 length: 15 amino acids. Trimming took off 4 bases at V and 2 bases at J, with 16 bases between the two ends. Germline CDR1 and CDR2: SGHNT and YYREEE (reference sequence). The CDR3 region has the DNA TGTGCCAGCAGCCCTTCGGCAGGCCGCACCTACGAGCAGTACTTC. Its protein is CASSPSAGRTYEQYF. Variable domain in full (rest from reference TRBV5-4 and TRBJ2-7): ETGVTQSPTHLIKTRGQQVTLRCSSQSGHNTVSWYQQALGQGPQFIFQYYREEENGRGNFPPRFSGLQFPNYSSELNVNALELDDSALYLCASSPSAGRTYEQYFGPGTRLTVT.

This clone was found a few times. The chain employs TRBV19 and TRBJ1-4; D call uncertain. Trimming stripped 1 base from V and 8 bases from J, with 8 bases between. CDR1 is LNHDA, CDR2 SQIVND, per germline (reference sequence). The CDR3 has 13 amino acids. The CDR3 nucleotides are TGTGCCAGTAGTATAGTAGTGCGGGAAAAACTGTTTTTT. Its translation is CASSIVVREKLFF.

This rearrangement joins TRBV2 to TRBJ1-6, with unresolved D. Germline values: CDR1 SNHLY, CDR2 FYNNEI. Between the trimmed V and J ends, which lost 7 bases and 7 bases, there was a span of 17 bases. The CDR3 has 15 amino acids. In DNA, the CDR3 is TGTGCCAGCACCCGGGAGGGTGTGGCAAATTCACCCCTCCACTTT. It translates to CASTREGVANSPLHF.

The rearrangement uses TRBV7-3 and TRBJ2-1; 10 bases line up with TRBD2. From germline, CDR1 is SGHTA and CDR2 FQGTGA. The CDR3 is made up of 13 amino acids. V was clipped by 5 bases and J by 10 bases; unmatched bases: 5. CDR3 nucleotides: TGTGCCAGCAGCCCCCTAGCGGGGGAAGAGCAGTTCTTC. This translates into CASSPLAGEEQFF.

This chain joins TRBV11-3 and TRBJ2-2; 12 bases agree with TRBD2. Germline V gene lookup returns CDR1 SGHNT and CDR2 YENEEA. The CDR3 contains 17 residues. V dropped 5 bases and J dropped 1; count of bases not matched to a gene: 5. The CDR3 here is CASSGRLAGENTGELFF. The CDR3 nucleotides read TGTGCCAGCAGCGGCAGACTAGCGGGAGAGAACACCGGGGAGCTGTTTTTT.